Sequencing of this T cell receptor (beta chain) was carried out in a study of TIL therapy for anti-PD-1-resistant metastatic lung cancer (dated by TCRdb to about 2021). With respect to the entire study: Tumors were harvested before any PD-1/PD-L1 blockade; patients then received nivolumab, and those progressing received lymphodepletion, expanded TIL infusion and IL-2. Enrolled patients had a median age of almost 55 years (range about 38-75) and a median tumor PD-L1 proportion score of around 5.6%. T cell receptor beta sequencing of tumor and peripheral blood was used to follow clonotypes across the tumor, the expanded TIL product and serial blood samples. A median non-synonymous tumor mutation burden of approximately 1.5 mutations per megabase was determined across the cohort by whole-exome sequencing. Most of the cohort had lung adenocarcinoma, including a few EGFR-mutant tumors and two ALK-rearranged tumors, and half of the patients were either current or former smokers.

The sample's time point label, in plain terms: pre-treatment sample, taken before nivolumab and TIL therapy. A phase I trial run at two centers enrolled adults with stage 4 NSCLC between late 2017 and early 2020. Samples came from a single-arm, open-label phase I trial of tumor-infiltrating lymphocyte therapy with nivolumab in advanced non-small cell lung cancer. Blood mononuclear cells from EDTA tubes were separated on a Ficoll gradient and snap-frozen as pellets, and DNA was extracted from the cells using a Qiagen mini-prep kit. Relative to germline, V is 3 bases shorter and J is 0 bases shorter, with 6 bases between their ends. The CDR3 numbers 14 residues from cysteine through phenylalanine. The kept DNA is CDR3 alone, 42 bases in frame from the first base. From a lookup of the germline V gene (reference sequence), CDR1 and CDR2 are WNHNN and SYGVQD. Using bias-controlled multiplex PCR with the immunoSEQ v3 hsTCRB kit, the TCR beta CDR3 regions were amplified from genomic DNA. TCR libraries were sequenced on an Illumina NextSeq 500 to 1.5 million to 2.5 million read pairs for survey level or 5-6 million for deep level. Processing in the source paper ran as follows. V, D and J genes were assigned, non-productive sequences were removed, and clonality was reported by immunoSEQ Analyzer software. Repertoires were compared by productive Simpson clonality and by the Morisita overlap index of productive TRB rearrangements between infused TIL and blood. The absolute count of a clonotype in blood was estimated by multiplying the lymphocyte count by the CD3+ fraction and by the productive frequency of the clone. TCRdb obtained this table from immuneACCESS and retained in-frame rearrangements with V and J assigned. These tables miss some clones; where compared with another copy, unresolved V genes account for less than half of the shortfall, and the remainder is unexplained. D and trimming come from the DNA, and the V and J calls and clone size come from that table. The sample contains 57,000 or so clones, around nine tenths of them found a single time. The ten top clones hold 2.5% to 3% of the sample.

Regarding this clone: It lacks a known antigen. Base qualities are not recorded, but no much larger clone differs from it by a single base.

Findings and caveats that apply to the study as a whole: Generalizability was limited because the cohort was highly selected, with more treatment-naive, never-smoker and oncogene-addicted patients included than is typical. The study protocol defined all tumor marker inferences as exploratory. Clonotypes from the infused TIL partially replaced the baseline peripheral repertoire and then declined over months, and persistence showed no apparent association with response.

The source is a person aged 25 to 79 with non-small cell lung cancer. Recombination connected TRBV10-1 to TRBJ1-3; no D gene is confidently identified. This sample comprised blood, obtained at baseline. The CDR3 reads CASSDSPSGNTIYF. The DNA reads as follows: TGCGCCAGCAGTGATTCGCCCTCTGGAAACACCATATATTTT.